The rows below give T cell receptor beta chains drawn from one sample of a study of human T cells and chemical hapten exposure. TCRdb recomputed calls from the RACE reads with MiXCR, one row per CDR3 protein. The profile shows more than 300,000 distinct CDR3 sequences, approximately 5% of them singletons. The sequencing here drew on whole blood, taken in connection with sensitization to the hapten diphenylcyclopropenone (DPC). These receptors were collected from a woman aged 18-30 years with alopecia areata. Some clones in this sample may be carry-over from other donors' samples. Each CDR3 is given with its conserved first and last residue. D genes are given only for firm matches. The listing skips clone size in some rows; elsewhere it reads once, few, many or a size class.

clone size	V gene	J gene	D gene	CDR3 protein	CDR3 DNA
few	TRBV7-9	TRBJ2-4	.	CASSLAEGSKNIQYF	TGTGCCAGCAGCTTAGCGGAGGGTTCCAAAAACATTCAGTACTTC
.	TRBV20-1	TRBJ2-7	TRBD1	CSAGDRLSSPLGEQYF	TGCAGTGCCGGGGACAGGCTTTCCTCCCCCCTGGGCGAGCAGTACTTC
many	TRBV12-3/TRBV12-4	TRBJ1-2	TRBD1	CASSTGQGYGYTF	TGTGCCAGCAGCACGGGACAGGGCTATGGCTACACCTTC
few	TRBV6-1	TRBJ1-6	TRBD1	CASLLTGGPSPLHF	TGTGCCAGCCTTCTAACAGGGGGCCCTTCACCCCTCCACTTT
many	TRBV7-9	TRBJ2-3	TRBD1	CASSLRQGIFTDTQYF	TGTGCCAGCAGCTTAAGACAGGGGATTTTCACAGATACGCAGTATTTT
few	TRBV5-6	TRBJ1-4	.	CASSFDSRGREKLFF	TGTGCCAGCAGCTTTGATTCCAGGGGCAGGGAAAAACTGTTTTTT
.	TRBV20-1	TRBJ1-2	.	CSARDGGLGYTF	TGCAGTGCTAGAGATGGTGGCCTTGGCTACACCTTC
.	TRBV27	TRBJ2-1	.	CASSLTGYPNEQFF	TGTGCCAGCAGTTTAACAGGGTACCCCAATGAGCAGTTCTTC
few	TRBV6-5	TRBJ1-4	.	CASSYDREKLFF	TGTGCCAGCAGTTACGACAGGGAAAAACTGTTTTTT
.	TRBV28	TRBJ2-6	.	CASSTPRSGANVLTF	TGTGCCAGCAGTACCCCCCGGTCTGGGGCCAACGTCCTGACTTTC
.	TRBV29-1	TRBJ2-3	TRBD2	CSSGLAGVGHTQYF	TGCAGCTCCGGACTAGCGGGGGTTGGACATACGCAGTATTTT
few	TRBV7-2	TRBJ2-5	.	CASSYGTTQETQYF	TGTGCCAGCAGCTACGGGACAACACAAGAGACCCAGTACTTC
many	TRBV4-3	TRBJ1-5	.	CASSQAGGREPQHF	TGCGCCAGCAGCCAAGCCGGCGGCAGGGAGCCCCAGCATTTT
.	TRBV14	TRBJ1-1	.	CASSLANTGLAEAFF	TGTGCCAGCAGCCTAGCCAATACGGGGCTGGCTGAAGCTTTCTTT
many	TRBV20-1	TRBJ2-2	.	CSSRDTLNTGELFF	TGCAGCTCGCGGGACACTTTAAACACCGGGGAGCTGTTTTTT
many	TRBV5-5	TRBJ1-5	.	CASSFLGLGDQPQHF	TGTGCCAGCAGCTTTCTTGGTCTAGGGGATCAGCCCCAGCATTTT
.	TRBV4-3	TRBJ2-7	.	CASSQDPPGRYEQYF	TGCGCCAGCAGCCAAGACCCACCGGGGCGGTACGAGCAGTACTTC
many	TRBV2	TRBJ1-2	TRBD1	CASSEAGQGNYGYTF	TGTGCCAGCAGTGAAGCGGGACAGGGGAACTATGGCTACACCTTC
many	TRBV6-2/TRBV6-3	TRBJ2-1	.	CASRRIGMGNEQFF	TGTGCCAGCAGACGGATAGGAATGGGTAATGAGCAGTTCTTC
many	TRBV18	TRBJ2-7	.	CASSPDRYEQYF	TGTGCCAGCTCACCAGACAGGTACGAGCAGTACTTC
many	TRBV5-1	TRBJ1-1	.	CASRNRLMNTEAFF	TGCGCCAGCAGGAACAGACTAATGAACACTGAAGCTTTCTTT
.	TRBV20-1	TRBJ1-1	TRBD1	CSAKDRVFGGNTEAFF	TGCAGTGCCAAAGACAGGGTTTTTGGTGGGAACACTGAAGCTTTCTTT
few	TRBV25-1	TRBJ1-1	.	CASSEFSGSEAFF	TGTGCCAGCAGTGAATTCTCGGGCTCTGAAGCTTTCTTT
many	TRBV12-3/TRBV12-4	TRBJ2-3	.	CASSLAGSKGDTQYF	TGTGCCAGCAGTTTAGCGGGATCTAAGGGAGATACGCAGTATTTT
.	TRBV11-2	TRBJ1-6	TRBD1	CASSLDRDSSPLHF	TGTGCCAGCAGTCTCGACAGGGACAGCTCACCCCTCCACTTT
few	TRBV10-3	TRBJ2-5	.	CAISESLIQETQYF	TGTGCCATCAGTGAGTCGCTAATACAAGAGACCCAGTACTTC
.	TRBV6-1	TRBJ1-3	.	CASRPRPGNTIYF	TGTGCCAGCAGGCCCCGACCCGGAAACACCATATATTTT
many	TRBV7-9	TRBJ1-6	.	CASSLSGDYNSPLHF	TGTGCCAGCAGCTTATCAGGGGATTATAATTCACCCCTCCACTTT
.	TRBV4-2	TRBJ2-7	TRBD2	CASSQELAGGSNSYEQYF	TGTGCCAGCAGCCAAGAACTAGCGGGGGGGTCGAACTCCTACGAGCAGTACTTC
.	TRBV27	TRBJ2-5	TRBD1	CASRPDRVETQYF	TGTGCCAGCAGACCGGACAGGGTAGAGACCCAGTACTTC
few	TRBV20-1	TRBJ1-5	.	CSLPLQGNQPQHF	TGCAGCCTACCTCTTCAGGGCAATCAGCCCCAGCATTTT
few	TRBV7-2	TRBJ2-5	.	CASSLVGGVETQYF	TGTGCCAGCAGCTTAGTAGGCGGGGTTGAGACCCAGTACTTC
many	TRBV5-1	TRBJ1-6	.	CASSAGTNYSPLHF	TGCGCCAGCAGCGCCGGGACGAACTATTCACCCCTCCACTTT
few	TRBV28	TRBJ2-7	.	CASSLTQEGQYF	TGTGCCAGCAGTTTAACACAGGAAGGGCAGTACTTC
few	TRBV6-5	TRBJ2-4	.	CASSLGGDGKNIQYF	TGTGCCAGCAGTCTCGGAGGGGACGGCAAAAACATTCAGTACTTC
.	TRBV7-2	TRBJ2-2	.	CASSPGTFVANTGELFF	TGTGCCAGCAGCCCGGGGACGTTTGTCGCGAACACCGGGGAGCTGTTTTTT
.	TRBV6-5	TRBJ2-1	.	CASSYSGGHNEQFF	TGTGCCAGCAGTTACTCAGGGGGACACAATGAGCAGTTCTTC
.	TRBV29-1	TRBJ2-5	.	CSVEGQPPQETQYF	TGCAGCGTTGAAGGACAACCGCCCCAAGAGACCCAGTACTTC
few	TRBV4-1	TRBJ2-3	.	CASSQRNVPTDTQYF	TGCGCCAGCAGCCAACGTAACGTTCCGACAGATACGCAGTATTTT
many	TRBV5-1	TRBJ1-2	.	CASNLESTLGYGYTF	TGCGCCAGCAACTTGGAGTCAACTTTGGGATATGGCTACACCTTC
.	TRBV29-1	TRBJ1-5	.	CSVEDRVGQPQHF	TGCAGCGTTGAAGACAGGGTCGGTCAGCCCCAGCATTTT
.	TRBV20-1	TRBJ1-5	.	CSARETVSGVDQPQHF	TGCAGTGCTAGAGAAACCGTGTCAGGGGTCGATCAGCCCCAGCATTTT
many	TRBV19	TRBJ1-2	.	CASSTSSVGIYGYTF	TGTGCCAGTAGTACCTCGTCCGTCGGTATCTATGGCTACACCTTC
many	TRBV3-1	TRBJ2-5	.	CASGSGTDQETQYF	TGTGCCAGCGGGTCCGGGACCGATCAAGAGACCCAGTACTTC
few	TRBV20-1	TRBJ2-1	TRBD2	CSARSPEAGGSSEEQFF	TGCAGTGCTAGAAGTCCTGAGGCGGGGGGTTCTTCTGAAGAGCAGTTCTTC
few	TRBV6-2/TRBV6-3	TRBJ1-4	.	CASSSRSEKLFF	TGTGCCAGCAGTTCCCGGAGCGAAAAACTGTTTTTT